Reported below is one T cell receptor (beta chain). This entry is derived from a study of cytomegalovirus exposure and HLA in healthy donors. PCR primers comprised 60 Vbeta and 13 Jbeta primers. Only in-frame clones appear in the TCRdb table, and some are missing; sequencing was by immunoSEQ multiplex PCR. The sample consists of 55,000 to 80,000 clones, roughly 82% of them appearing once. Trimming cost V 6 bases and J 4 bases, with 18 bases left between them. This CDR3 has 16 residues. From germline, CDR1 is SGHAT and CDR2 FQNNGV. The receptor was isolated from a man in his 70s in good health and CMV-seronegative. The chain carries TRBV11-2 and TRBJ2-2; D is possibly TRBD2 (7 bases). Sequencing used PBMCs. The CDR3 protein is CASSWGDRGATGELFF. For the CDR3, the DNA is TGTGCCAGCAGTTGGGGGGATCGGGGGGCCACCGGGGAGCTGTTTTTT.